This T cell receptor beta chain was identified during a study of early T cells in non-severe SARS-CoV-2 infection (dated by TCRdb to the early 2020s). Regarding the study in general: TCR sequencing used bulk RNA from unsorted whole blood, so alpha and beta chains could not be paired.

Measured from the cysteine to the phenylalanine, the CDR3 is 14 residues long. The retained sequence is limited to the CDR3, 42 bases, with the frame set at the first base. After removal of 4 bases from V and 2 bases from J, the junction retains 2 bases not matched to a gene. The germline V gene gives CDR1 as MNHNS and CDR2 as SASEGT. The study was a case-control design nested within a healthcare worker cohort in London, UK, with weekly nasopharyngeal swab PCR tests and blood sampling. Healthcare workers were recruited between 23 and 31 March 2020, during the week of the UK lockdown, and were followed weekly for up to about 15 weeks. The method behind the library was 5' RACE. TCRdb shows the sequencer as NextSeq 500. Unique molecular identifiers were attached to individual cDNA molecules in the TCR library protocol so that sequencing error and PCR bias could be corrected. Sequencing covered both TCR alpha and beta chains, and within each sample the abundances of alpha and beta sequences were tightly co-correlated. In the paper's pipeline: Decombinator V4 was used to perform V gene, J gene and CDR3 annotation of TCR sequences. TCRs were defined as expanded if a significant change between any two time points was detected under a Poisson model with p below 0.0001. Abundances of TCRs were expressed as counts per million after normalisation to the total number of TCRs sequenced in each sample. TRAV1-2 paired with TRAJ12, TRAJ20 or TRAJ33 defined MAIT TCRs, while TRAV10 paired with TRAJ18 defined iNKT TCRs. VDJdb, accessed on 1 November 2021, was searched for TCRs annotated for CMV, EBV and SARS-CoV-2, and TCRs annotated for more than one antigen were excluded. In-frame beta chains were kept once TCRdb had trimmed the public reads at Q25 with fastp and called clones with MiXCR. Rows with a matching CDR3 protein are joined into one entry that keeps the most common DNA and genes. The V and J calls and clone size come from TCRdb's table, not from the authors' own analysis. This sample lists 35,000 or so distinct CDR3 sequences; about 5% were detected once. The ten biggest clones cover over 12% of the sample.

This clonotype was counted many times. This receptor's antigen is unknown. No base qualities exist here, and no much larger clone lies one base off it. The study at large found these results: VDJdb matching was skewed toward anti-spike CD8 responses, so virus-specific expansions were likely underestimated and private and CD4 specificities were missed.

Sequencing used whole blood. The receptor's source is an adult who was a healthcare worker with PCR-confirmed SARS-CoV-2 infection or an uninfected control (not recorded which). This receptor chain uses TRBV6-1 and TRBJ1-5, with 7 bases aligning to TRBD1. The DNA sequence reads TGTGCCAGCAGTGGACAGGGAGGCAATCAGCCCCAGCATTTT. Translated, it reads CASSGQGGNQPQHF.